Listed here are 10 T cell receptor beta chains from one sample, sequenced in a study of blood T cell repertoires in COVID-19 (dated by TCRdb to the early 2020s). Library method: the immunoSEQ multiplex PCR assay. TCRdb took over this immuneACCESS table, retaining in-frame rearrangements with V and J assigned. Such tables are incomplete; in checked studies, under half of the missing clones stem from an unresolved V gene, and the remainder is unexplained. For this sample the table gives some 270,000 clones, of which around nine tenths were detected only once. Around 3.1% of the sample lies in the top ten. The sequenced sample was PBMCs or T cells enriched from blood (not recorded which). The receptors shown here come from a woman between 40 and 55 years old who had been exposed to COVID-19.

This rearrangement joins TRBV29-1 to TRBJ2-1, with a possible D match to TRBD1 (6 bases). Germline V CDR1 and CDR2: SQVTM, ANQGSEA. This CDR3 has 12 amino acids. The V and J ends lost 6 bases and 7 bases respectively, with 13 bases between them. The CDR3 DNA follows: TGCAGCGTCGCTACAGGGCTTAATGAGCAGTTCTTC. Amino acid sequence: CSVATGLNEQFF.

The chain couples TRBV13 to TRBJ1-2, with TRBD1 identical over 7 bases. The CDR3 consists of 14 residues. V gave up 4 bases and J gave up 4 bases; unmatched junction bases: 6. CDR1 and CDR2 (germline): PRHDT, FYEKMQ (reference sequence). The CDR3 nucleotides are TGTGCCAGCAGCTGGGGACAGAAGAGCTATGGCTACACCTTC. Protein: CASSWGQKSYGYTF.

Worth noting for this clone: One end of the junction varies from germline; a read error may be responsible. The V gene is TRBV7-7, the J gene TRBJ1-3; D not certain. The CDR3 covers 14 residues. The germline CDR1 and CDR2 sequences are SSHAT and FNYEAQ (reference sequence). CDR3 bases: TGTGCTAGCAGCCCCAGTACCTTAGGAAACACCATATATTTT. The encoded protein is CASSPSTLGNTIYF. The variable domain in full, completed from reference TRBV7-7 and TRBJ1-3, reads GAGVSQSPRYKVTKRGQDVTLRCDPISSHATLYWYQQALGQGPEFLTYFNYEAQPDKSGLPSDRFSAERPEGSISTLTIQRTEQRDSAMYRCASSPSTLGNTIYFGEGSWLTVV.

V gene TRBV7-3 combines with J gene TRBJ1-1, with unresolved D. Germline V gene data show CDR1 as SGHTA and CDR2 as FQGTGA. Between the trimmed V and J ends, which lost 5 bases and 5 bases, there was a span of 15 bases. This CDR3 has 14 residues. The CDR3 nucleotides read TGTGCCAGCAGCACGGGGTTTCCCGGGACTGAAGCTTTCTTT. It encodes CASSTGFPGTEAFF.

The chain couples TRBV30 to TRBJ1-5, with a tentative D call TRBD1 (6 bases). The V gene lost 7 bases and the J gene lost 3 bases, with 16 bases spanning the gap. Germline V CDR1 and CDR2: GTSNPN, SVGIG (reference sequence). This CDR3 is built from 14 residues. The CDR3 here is CAYSGGADNQPQHF. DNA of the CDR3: TGTGCCTACTCCGGGGGGGCAGACAATCAGCCCCAGCATTTT. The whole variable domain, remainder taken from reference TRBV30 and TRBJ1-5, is SQTIHQWPATLVQPVGSPLSLECTVEGTSNPNLYWYRQAAGRGLQLLFYSVGIGQISSEVPQNLSASRPQDRQFILSSKKLLLSDSGFYLCAYSGGADNQPQHFGDGTRLSIL.

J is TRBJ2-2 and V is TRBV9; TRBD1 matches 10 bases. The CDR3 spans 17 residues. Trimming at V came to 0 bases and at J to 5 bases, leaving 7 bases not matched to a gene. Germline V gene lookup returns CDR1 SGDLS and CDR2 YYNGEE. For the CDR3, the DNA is TGTGCCAGCAGCGTAGACCCCGGGACAGGGGAGACCGGGGAGCTGTTTTTT. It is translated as CASSVDPGTGETGELFF. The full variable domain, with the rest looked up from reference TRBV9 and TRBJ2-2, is DSGVTQTPKHLITATGQRVTLRCSPRSGDLSVYWYQQSLDQGLQFLIQYYNGEERAKGNILERFSAQQFPDLHSELNLSSLELGDSALYFCASSVDPGTGETGELFFGEGSRLTVL.

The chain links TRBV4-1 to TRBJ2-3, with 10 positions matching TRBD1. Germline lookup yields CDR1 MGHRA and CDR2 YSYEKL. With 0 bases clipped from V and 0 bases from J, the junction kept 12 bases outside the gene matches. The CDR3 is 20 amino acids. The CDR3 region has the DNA TGCGCCAGCAGCCAAGATAGGAGACAGGGGGCAGGACCTAGCACAGATACGCAGTATTTT. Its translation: CASSQDRRQGAGPSTDTQYF.

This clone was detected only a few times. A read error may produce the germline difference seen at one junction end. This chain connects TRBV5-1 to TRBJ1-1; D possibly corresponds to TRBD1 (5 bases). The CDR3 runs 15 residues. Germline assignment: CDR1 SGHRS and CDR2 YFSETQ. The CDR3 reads CASSLLGGKNTEAFF. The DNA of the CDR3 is TGTGCCAGCAGCTTGTTGGGGGGTAAGAACACTGAAGCTTTCTTT.

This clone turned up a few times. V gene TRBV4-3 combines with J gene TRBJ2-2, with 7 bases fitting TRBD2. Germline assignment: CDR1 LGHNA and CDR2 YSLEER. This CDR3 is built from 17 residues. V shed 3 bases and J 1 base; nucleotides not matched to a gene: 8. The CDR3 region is CASSQMRSSGNTGELFF. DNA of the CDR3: TGCGCCAGCAGCCAGATGCGGTCTAGCGGGAACACCGGGGAGCTGTTTTTT.

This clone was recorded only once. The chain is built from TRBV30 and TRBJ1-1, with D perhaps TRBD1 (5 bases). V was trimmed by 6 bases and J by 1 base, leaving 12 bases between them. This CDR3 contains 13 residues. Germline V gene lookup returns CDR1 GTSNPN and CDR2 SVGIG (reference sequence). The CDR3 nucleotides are TGTGCCTGTCTGGGACTAACGAACACTGAAGCTTTCTTT. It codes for CACLGLTNTEAFF.